A single sample is the source of the 7 T cell receptor beta chains below, sequenced in a study of cytomegalovirus exposure and HLA in healthy donors (dated by TCRdb to about 2017). To prepare the library, the immunoSEQ multiplex PCR assay was applied. The multiplex PCR relied on a mix of 60 forward primers for TCR Vbeta segments and 13 reverse primers for TCR Jbeta segments. What TCRdb holds here is the immuneACCESS table cut down to in-frame rearrangements. Part of the clones is not present; checked against another copy, under half of the missing clones reflect an unresolved V gene, and the others are unexplained. In this sample the table shows fewer than 130,000 clones, 55% to 75% of which occur a single time. In total, the top ten clones hold 3% to 4% of the sample. The sample taken for sequencing was PBMCs. The receptor source for this set is a man younger than 40 in good health and CMV-seropositive.

There are a few counts of this clone. The chain couples TRBV27 to TRBJ1-4; 9 bases line up with TRBD1. The CDR3 covers 14 residues. The junction had 8 bases not matched to a gene; V was cut back by 7 bases and J by 8 bases. The germline V gene has CDR1 MNHEY and CDR2 SMNVEV (reference sequence). CDR3 sequence (DNA): TGTGCCAGCAAAGAACAGGGGGCTTGGGAAAAACTGTTTTTT. Protein: CASKEQGAWEKLFF.

The J gene is TRBJ2-7, the V gene TRBV10-1; 7 positions match TRBD1. The CDR3 extends over 16 amino acids. CDR1 WNHNN and CDR2 SYGVQD come from the germline V gene (reference sequence). The V and J ends lost 0 bases and 1 base, in that order; junction bases with no gene match: 6. The CDR3 nucleotides read TGCGCCAGCAGTGAGTCGCTCGGGACAGAATCCTACGAGCAGTACTTC. As protein: CASSESLGTESYEQYF.

The V and J genes are TRBV7-9 and TRBJ1-1; the D is unclear. Trimming removed 0 bases from V and 3 bases from J, with 8 bases in between. The CDR3 runs 14 residues. Germline assignment: CDR1 SEHNR and CDR2 FQNEAQ (reference sequence). The CDR3 DNA reads TGTGCCAGCAGCTTAGCCCCAAGAGACACTGAAGCTTTCTTT. Translation gives CASSLAPRDTEAFF. Combining the CDR3 with reference TRBV7-9 and TRBJ1-1 gives the whole variable domain DTGVSQNPRHKITKRGQNVTFRCDPISEHNRLYWYRQTLGQGPEFLTYFQNEAQLEKSRLLSDRFSAERPKGSFSTLEIQRTEQGDSAMYLCASSLAPRDTEAFFGQGTRLTVV.

The chain carries TRBV10-2 and TRBJ2-5, with a possible D match to TRBD2 (5 bases). Germline V gene data show CDR1 as WSHSY and CDR2 as SAAADI. The V gene lost 8 bases and the J gene lost 1 base, with 11 bases spanning the gap. CDR3 length: 13 amino acids. The CDR3 DNA follows: TGCGCCAGCGGCCGGGATTTCCAAGAGACCCAGTACTTC. Its protein is CASGRDFQETQYF.

The rearrangement links TRBV11-3 to TRBJ2-3; 8 bases are shared with TRBD2. There are 16 residues in the CDR3. With 5 bases clipped from V and 0 bases from J, the junction kept 7 bases outside the gene matches. Germline V gene lookup returns CDR1 SGHNT and CDR2 YENEEA. The CDR3: CASSEGLGLSTDTQYF. The CDR3, as DNA: TGTGCCAGCAGCGAGGGACTAGGCCTAAGCACAGATACGCAGTATTTT.

The genes are TRBV19 and TRBJ1-6, with D uncertain. Per germline, CDR1 LNHDA and CDR2 SQIVND (reference sequence). This CDR3 has 14 amino acids. Trimming stripped 5 bases from V and 8 bases from J, with 13 bases between. CDR3 DNA sequence: TGTGCCAGTAGTCGCAGGTTGGTCGATTCACCCCTCCACTTT. The encoded protein is CASSRRLVDSPLHF.

The rearrangement links TRBV5-1 to TRBJ2-2, with a possible D match to TRBD2 (5 bases). Germline V gene lookup returns CDR1 SGHRS and CDR2 YFSETQ. This CDR3 contains 15 residues. Trimming shortened V by 0 bases and J by 0 bases, and 6 bases separated the two germline ends. The chain's CDR3 is CASSLGTANTGELFF. The DNA for the CDR3 is TGCGCCAGCAGCTTGGGGACTGCGAACACCGGGGAGCTGTTTTTT.